One and the same sample provided the 30 T cell receptor beta chains below, sequenced in a study of immune evolution from preneoplasia to lung adenocarcinoma (dated by TCRdb to the early 2020s). The library was made by the immunoSEQ multiplex PCR assay. TCRdb obtained this table from immuneACCESS and retained in-frame rearrangements with V and J assigned. These tables miss some clones; where compared with another copy, unresolved V genes account for less than half of the shortfall, and the remainder is unexplained. The sample table contains around 40,000 clones; only one count was recorded for less than 85% of them. The ten largest clones take up less than 6% of the sample. The sequenced sample was FFPE invasive lung adenocarcinoma tissue. Sample cell subset or site, as interpreted from the label and publication: frankly invasive lung adenocarcinoma (ADC). The origin of the receptors is a person in their sixties with lung adenocarcinoma.

This chain links TRBV19 with TRBJ2-2; unclear D gene. Trimming left V 7 bases short and J 0 bases short, with 6 bases between. The CDR3 has 13 amino acids. The germline V gene encodes CDR1 LNHDA and CDR2 SQIVND (reference sequence). Here the CDR3 DNA reads TGTGCCAGTAAGTTCGCGAACACCGGGGAGCTGTTTTTT. This sequence encodes CASKFANTGELFF.

J is TRBJ2-2 and V is TRBV19; TRBD1 is a possible D gene (6 bases). The V end was cut by 8 bases, the J end by 0 bases, with 16 bases between. Per germline, CDR1 LNHDA and CDR2 SQIVND (reference sequence). The CDR3 is made up of 16 amino acids. For the CDR3, the DNA is TGTGCCAGTCAGAGAGGGGGATACGCGAACACCGGGGAGCTGTTTTTT. The encoded protein is CASQRGGYANTGELFF.

The gene calls are TRBV28 and TRBJ2-3; D may match TRBD1 or TRBD2 (6 bases each). Looked up from germline, CDR1 is MDHEN and CDR2 is SYDVKM. The CDR3 totals 15 residues. Trimming shortened V by 3 bases and J by 10 bases, and 20 bases separated the two germline ends. As DNA, the CDR3 is TGTGCCAGCAGTTTTTCTCGAGGGGGGTCCCAGGCGCAGTATTTT. Protein product: CASSFSRGGSQAQYF.

The rearrangement links TRBV18 to TRBJ2-7; 8 bases fit TRBD1. Germline values: CDR1 KGHSH, CDR2 LQKENI. This CDR3 contains 16 residues. J lost 6 bases, V lost 2 bases, and 12 bases had no gene match. CDR3 sequence (DNA): TGTGCCAGCTCACCAAGGGGAGGACAGGGAAGGCGCGAGCAGTACTTC. Protein sequence: CASSPRGGQGRREQYF.

The rearrangement uses TRBV28 and TRBJ2-1, with 10 bases that match TRBD1. Germline-derived CDR1 and CDR2 are MDHEN and SYDVKM. The CDR3 is 17 amino acids. Germline trimming cut 5 bases from V and 5 bases from J; bases unmatched to any gene: 12. This chain's CDR3 is CASSTPRDRGLDNEQFF. The CDR3 nucleotides read TGTGCCAGCAGTACCCCCCGGGACAGGGGTCTCGACAATGAGCAGTTCTTC.

V and J are TRBV15 and TRBJ1-5; D gene uncertain. In germline, CDR1 is LNHNV, CDR2 YYDKDF (reference sequence). The CDR3 totals 12 residues. Trimming left V 0 bases short and J 6 bases short, with 3 bases between. CDR3 region: CATSRDVQPQHF. CDR3 DNA sequence: TGTGCCACCAGCAGAGATGTTCAGCCCCAGCATTTT.

The V and J genes are TRBV10-2 and TRBJ2-4, with D unresolved. Trimming shortened V by 7 bases and J by 0 bases, and 7 bases separated the two germline ends. There are 13 residues in the CDR3. Germline-derived CDR1 and CDR2 are WSHSY and SAAADI. Written as DNA, the CDR3 is TGCGCCAGCACGGCGTTAGCCAAAAACATTCAGTACTTC. This encodes CASTALAKNIQYF.

The rearrangement joins TRBV6-4 to TRBJ1-5, with a possible D match to TRBD1 (5 bases). Germline CDR1 reads MRHNA; CDR2 reads SNTAGT. Deletions cut 7 bases from V and 9 bases from J, with 13 bases between. The CDR3 length is 12 residues. The CDR3 DNA is TGTGCCAGCACCCCGCAGGGTAGGCCCCAGCATTTT. Its protein product is CASTPQGRPQHF.

The chain couples TRBV4-1 to TRBJ2-5, with D maybe TRBD2 (6 bases). Germline values: CDR1 MGHRA, CDR2 YSYEKL. The ends were cut back, 4 bases at V and 5 bases at J, with 17 bases in the middle. This CDR3 has 15 residues. The CDR3 DNA follows: TGCGCCAGCAGCCGAGGGACTCACCAGTCGGAGACCCAGTACTTC. Translation gives CASSRGTHQSETQYF.

This sequence joins TRBV28 and TRBJ2-7; D gene unclear. Germline V gene data show CDR1 as MDHEN and CDR2 as SYDVKM. The CDR3 runs 15 residues. V was clipped by 6 bases and J by 0 bases, with 15 bases between them. CDR3 loop: CASSGLQLSSYEQYF. The DNA for the CDR3 is TGTGCCAGCAGCGGCCTACAGCTAAGCTCCTACGAGCAGTACTTC.

The genes are TRBV19 and TRBJ1-5; 7 bases agree with TRBD1. Germline trimming cut 4 bases from V and 2 bases from J; bases unmatched to any gene: 5. The germline CDR1 and CDR2 sequences are LNHDA and SQIVND (reference sequence). This CDR3 has 15 amino acids. The CDR3 DNA sequence: TGTGCCAGTAGTAGCTGGGACAGAGGCAATCAGCCCCAGCATTTT. Translation: CASSSWDRGNQPQHF. The complete variable domain, with remaining parts taken from reference TRBV19 and TRBJ1-5, reads DGGITQSPKYLFRKEGQNVTLSCEQNLNHDAMYWYRQDPGQGLRLIYYSQIVNDFQKGDIAEGYSVSREKKESFPLTVTSAQKNPTAFYLCASSSWDRGNQPQHFGDGTRLSIL.

This clone showed up just once. V usage is TRBV28 and J usage is TRBJ2-5, with 7 positions matching TRBD1. The CDR3 runs to 12 residues. The germline CDR1 and CDR2 sequences are MDHEN and SYDVKM. V was clipped by 10 bases and J by 7 bases; unmatched bases: 9. The DNA of the CDR3 is TGTGCCACCCGTGGACAGGTCCGGACCCAGTACTTC. Its protein product is CATRGQVRTQYF.

This clone occurred a few times. The chain joins TRBV7-2 to TRBJ2-5, with D uncertain. Trimming cost V 1 base and J 5 bases, with 5 bases left between them. The germline gives CDR1 SGHTA, CDR2 FQGNSA. This CDR3 spans 12 amino acids. The CDR3 sequence is CASSLVGETQYF. CDR3 nucleotides: TGTGCCAGCAGCTTAGTCGGCGAGACCCAGTACTTC.

This rearrangement joins TRBV10-2 to TRBJ2-7, with 7 nucleotides matching TRBD2. Unmatched junction bases numbered 4, after V lost 6 bases and J lost 2 bases. Germline V gene lookup returns CDR1 WSHSY and CDR2 SAAADI. CDR3 size: 13 residues. CDR3 residues: CASSSGTPYEQYF. CDR3 coding DNA: TGCGCCAGCAGCAGCGGGACCCCCTACGAGCAGTACTTC.

The gene calls are TRBV30 and TRBJ2-4; 7 bases map to TRBD1. Germline assignment: CDR1 GTSNPN and CDR2 SVGIG (reference sequence). The J segment lost 0 bases and the V segment lost 5 bases, leaving 10 bases of the junction unmatched. The CDR3 length is 16 residues. The CDR3: CAWGPGQVIAKNIQYF. CDR3 coding DNA: TGTGCCTGGGGGCCCGGACAGGTGATAGCCAAAAACATTCAGTACTTC. The entire variable domain, with the rest obtained from reference TRBV30 and TRBJ2-4, is as follows: SQTIHQWPATLVQPVGSPLSLECTVEGTSNPNLYWYRQAAGRGLQLLFYSVGIGQISSEVPQNLSASRPQDRQFILSSKKLLLSDSGFYLCAWGPGQVIAKNIQYFGAGTRLSVL.

V gene TRBV4-1 combines with J gene TRBJ1-4; D gene uncertain. There are 15 residues in the CDR3. Germline CDR1 and CDR2: MGHRA and YSYEKL. Trimming took 4 bases from V and 8 from J, leaving 17 bases between them. The DNA of the CDR3 is TGCGCCAGCAGCCTCCAGGCTAGGGCTGCCGAAAAACTGTTTTTT. It codes for CASSLQARAAEKLFF.

The V and J genes are TRBV7-9 and TRBJ1-1; no definite D call. Germline assignment: CDR1 SEHNR and CDR2 FQNEAQ (reference sequence). The CDR3 length is 14 residues. Trimming took 2 bases from V and 4 from J, leaving 11 bases between them. The CDR3 here is CASSLMRGGTEAFF. CDR3 nucleotide sequence: TGTGCCAGCAGCTTAATGCGGGGAGGCACTGAAGCTTTCTTT.

V is TRBV5-1 and J is TRBJ1-2, with D maybe TRBD1 (6 bases). The CDR3 loop spans 13 amino acids. V lost 4 bases, J lost 2 bases, and 9 bases lay in between. Per the germline V gene, CDR1 is SGHRS and CDR2 is YFSETQ. This chain's CDR3 is CASSPGQNYGYTF. The CDR3 nucleotides are TGCGCCAGCAGCCCAGGACAGAACTATGGCTACACCTTC.

This chain joins TRBV11-3 and TRBJ2-1; D is possibly TRBD1 (5 bases). The CDR3 sequence is 14 residues long. Germline lookup yields CDR1 SGHNT and CDR2 YENEEA. With 1 base removed from V and 5 bases from J, the gap between germline ends came to 9 bases. This CDR3 is CASSLGTDNNEQFF. CDR3 sequence (DNA): TGTGCCAGCAGCTTAGGGACGGACAACAATGAGCAGTTCTTC.

This rearrangement joins TRBV7-8 to TRBJ2-1, with 7 bases matching TRBD2. This CDR3 has 17 residues. V lost 5 bases to trimming and J lost 4 bases; unmatched junction nucleotides: 14. Germline CDR1 reads SGHVS; CDR2 reads FQNEAQ. CDR3 residues: CASSPIVSGLVYNEQFF. Here the CDR3 DNA reads TGTGCCAGCAGCCCCATCGTTAGCGGACTAGTTTACAATGAGCAGTTCTTC.

The rearrangement links TRBV7-9 to TRBJ2-7; D tentatively fits TRBD1 or TRBD2 (5 bases each). V lost 8 bases and J lost 0, with 11 bases in between. The germline V gene has CDR1 SEHNR and CDR2 FQNEAQ (reference sequence). The CDR3 runs to 13 residues. Here the CDR3 DNA reads TGTGCCAGCCGGGACGGAATCTCCTACGAGCAGTACTTC. Translated: CASRDGISYEQYF.

The chain uses TRBV30 and TRBJ1-2; possible D gene TRBD1, 6 bases. Trimming cost V 5 bases and J 8 bases, with 12 bases left between them. The CDR3 length is 11 residues. The germline V gene encodes CDR1 GTSNPN and CDR2 SVGIG (reference sequence). The CDR3 loop reads CAWEAGVGYTF. The CDR3 DNA sequence: TGTGCCTGGGAAGCAGGGGTGGGCTACACCTTC.

The J gene is TRBJ2-6, the V gene TRBV19; 11 bases are shared with TRBD1. The CDR3 runs to 17 residues. Trimming removed 5 bases from V and 3 bases from J; junction bases left unmatched: 6. Germline-derived CDR1 and CDR2 are LNHDA and SQIVND (reference sequence). CDR3 sequence: CASSSGQGASGANVLTF. CDR3 sequence (DNA): TGTGCCAGTAGTTCAGGACAGGGGGCGAGTGGGGCCAACGTCCTGACTTTC.

J is TRBJ2-4 and V is TRBV29-1; D gene uncertain. V gave up 0 bases and J gave up 7 bases, with 16 bases separating them. The CDR3 covers 15 residues. CDR1 and CDR2 from the germline V gene are SQVTM and ANQGSEA. Here the CDR3 DNA reads TGCAGCGTTGAAGATTCCGGGCCCCGATGGAACATTCAGTACTTC. Translated, it gives CSVEDSGPRWNIQYF.

This clone occurred a few times. Here the CDR3 reads CASSLNAAQPQHF. Here the CDR3 DNA reads TGTGCCAGCAGCTTAAACGCGGCCCAGCCCCAGCATTTT. The chain recombines TRBV7-9 with TRBJ1-5; no clear D gene. The CDR3 spans 13 residues. Trimming removed 2 bases from V and 7 bases from J, with 9 bases in between. Per germline, CDR1 SEHNR and CDR2 FQNEAQ (reference sequence).

V gene TRBV11-3 combines with J gene TRBJ1-3, with a weak D call TRBD1 (5 bases). Trimming removed 5 bases at V and 2 bases at J, with 10 bases between. The germline CDR1 and CDR2 sequences are SGHNT and YENEEA. This CDR3 is built from 14 residues. The CDR3 DNA reads as TGTGCCAGCAGCCTCTTGACAGCTGGAAACACCATATATTTT. Residues: CASSLLTAGNTIYF.

The genes are TRBV19 and TRBJ2-1, with 16 bases that match TRBD2. CDR1 and CDR2 from the germline V gene are LNHDA and SQIVND (reference sequence). This CDR3 region has 15 residues. J was trimmed by 8 bases and V by 7 bases; bases with no gene match: 5. This chain's CDR3 is CASTSGTSGRDEQFF. CDR3 nucleotides: TGTGCCAGTACCTCAGGGACTAGCGGGAGGGATGAGCAGTTCTTC.

The gene calls are TRBV5-1 and TRBJ2-1; D not resolved. The germline V gene has CDR1 SGHRS and CDR2 YFSETQ. The CDR3 is made up of 15 amino acids. V was shortened by 1 base and J by 2 bases, with 10 bases between the two germline ends. CDR3 loop: CASSLLGLPYNEQFF. The DNA of the CDR3 is TGCGCCAGCAGCTTGCTAGGGTTACCCTACAATGAGCAGTTCTTC.

J is TRBJ2-2 and V is TRBV7-9; 15 bases match TRBD2. Per germline, CDR1 SEHNR and CDR2 FQNEAQ (reference sequence). Germline trimming cut 8 bases from V and 8 bases from J; bases unmatched to any gene: 6. The CDR3 contains 15 residues. Here the CDR3 DNA reads TGTGCCAGCCGCCCGGGACTAGCGGGAGGAGGGGAGCTGTTTTTT. This encodes CASRPGLAGGGELFF.

The gene calls are TRBV15 and TRBJ2-2; either TRBD1 or TRBD2 may fit D (7 bases each). CDR1 is LNHNV, CDR2 YYDKDF, per germline (reference sequence). The CDR3 extends over 15 amino acids. V lost 4 bases and J 5 bases, leaving 14 bases between the germline ends. In DNA form, the CDR3 reads TGTGCCACCAGCACACGACAGGGAGGGACCGGGGAGCTGTTTTTT. Residues: CATSTRQGGTGELFF.